The source of this T cell receptor beta chain is a study of cytomegalovirus exposure and HLA in healthy donors. Study overall: Early on, a data release was issued that held about 85 million unique TCRs from HLA-typed donors.

A multiplex PCR was run with 60 Vbeta primers and 13 Jbeta primers. Using immunoSEQ multiplex PCR, the repertoire was profiled, and TCRdb retains in-frame clones only, with some absent. The sample gives 150,000 to 200,000 clones, roughly 79% of which show up once; just under 3% is in the top ten. The CDR3 is 15 amino acids. V lost 3 bases and J lost 2; bases outside the gene matches: 2. CDR1 and CDR2 from the germline V gene are LGHNA and YSLEER. Sequenced: PBMCs. The TCR originated in a male donor in good health and CMV-seronegative. This sequence joins TRBV4-3 and TRBJ1-2; 11 positions agree with TRBD1. The CDR3 nucleotides read TGCGCCAGCAGCCAGGGGGACAGGGGGAACTATGGCTACACCTTC. Translating it yields CASSQGDRGNYGYTF.